A single T cell receptor beta chain is shown here with its context. What it binds is not known. This specimen belongs to a study of molecular identifiers for immune sequencing clone quantification. Study information: In replicates, RNA taken from around 20,000 or 100,000 naive CD8 cells was divided five ways, and four portions underwent sequencing. Study-level points and caveats: Clones above 20 RNA copies contained over 97% of effector molecules and under 1% of naive molecules.

CDR3 length: 16 amino acids. The V gene lost 1 base and the J gene lost 3 bases, with 15 bases spanning the gap. Germline-derived CDR1 and CDR2 are SGHAT and FQNNGV. TCRdb re-called the PCR reads with MiXCR, one entry per CDR3 protein. The data show about 97,000 distinct CDR3 sequences, 20% to 25% seen once. The TCR originated in a human donor in good health. Some libraries in this study had Jurkat cell RNA spiked in. The sample comprised naive CD8+ T cells from blood, with Jurkat cell RNA spiked in. This sample's subset: FACS-sorted CD8+CD4-CCR7+CD45RA+ naive T cells. The chain is built from TRBV11-2 and TRBJ2-5, with TRBD2 as a possible D gene (6 bases). The CDR3 nucleotides are TGTGCCAGCAGCTTAGGGACTATCCCCCTCAAAGAGACCCAGTACTTC. It encodes CASSLGTIPLKETQYF.